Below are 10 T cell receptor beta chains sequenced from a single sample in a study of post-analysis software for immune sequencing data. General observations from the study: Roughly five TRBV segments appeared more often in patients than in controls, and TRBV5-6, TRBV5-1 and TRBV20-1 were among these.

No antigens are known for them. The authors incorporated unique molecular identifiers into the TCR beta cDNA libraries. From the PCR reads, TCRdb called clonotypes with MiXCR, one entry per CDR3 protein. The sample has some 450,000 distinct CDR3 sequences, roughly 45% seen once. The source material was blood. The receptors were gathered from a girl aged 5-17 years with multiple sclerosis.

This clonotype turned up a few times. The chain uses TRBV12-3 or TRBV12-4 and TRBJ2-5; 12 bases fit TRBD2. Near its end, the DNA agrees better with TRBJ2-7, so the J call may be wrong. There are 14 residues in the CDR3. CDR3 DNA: TGTGCCAGCGGGTGGACTAGCGGGAAATACGAGCAGTACTTC. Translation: CASGWTSGKYEQYF.

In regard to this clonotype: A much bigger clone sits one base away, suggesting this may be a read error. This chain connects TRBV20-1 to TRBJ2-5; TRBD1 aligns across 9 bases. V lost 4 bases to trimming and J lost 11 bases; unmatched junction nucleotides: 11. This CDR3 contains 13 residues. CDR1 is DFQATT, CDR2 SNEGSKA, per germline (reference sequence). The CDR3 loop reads CSATPTGGYEQYF. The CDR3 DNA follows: TGCAGTGCTACCCCGACAGGGGGGTATGAGCAGTACTTC.

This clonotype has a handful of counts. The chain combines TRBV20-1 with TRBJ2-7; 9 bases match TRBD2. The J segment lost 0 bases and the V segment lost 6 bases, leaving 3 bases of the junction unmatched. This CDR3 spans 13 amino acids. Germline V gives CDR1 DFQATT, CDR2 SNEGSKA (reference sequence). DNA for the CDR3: TGCAGTGCCGAGCGGGGGGTCTCCTACGAGCAGTACTTC. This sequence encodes CSAERGVSYEQYF.

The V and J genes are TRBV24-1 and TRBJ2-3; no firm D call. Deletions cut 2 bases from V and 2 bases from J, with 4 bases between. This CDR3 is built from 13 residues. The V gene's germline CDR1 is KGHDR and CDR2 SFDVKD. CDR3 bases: TGTGCCACCAGTGATTCCGTCACAGATACGCAGTATTTT. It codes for CATSDSVTDTQYF.

The CDR3 protein is CASSPQTRPSTEAFF. In DNA form, the CDR3 reads TGTGCCAGCAGTCCCCAAACCCGCCCTAGCACTGAAGCTTTCTTT. The rearrangement uses TRBV28 and TRBJ1-1; D is unresolved. CDR1 and CDR2 from the germline V gene are MDHEN and SYDVKM. The CDR3 contains 15 residues. Trimming removed 5 bases at V and 4 bases at J, with 17 bases between.

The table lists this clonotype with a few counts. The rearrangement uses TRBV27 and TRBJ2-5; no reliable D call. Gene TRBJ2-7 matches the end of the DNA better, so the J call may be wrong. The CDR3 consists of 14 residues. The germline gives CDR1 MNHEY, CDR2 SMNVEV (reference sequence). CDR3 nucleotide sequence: TGTGCCAGCAGTGAACCGGGCGCCGGCTACGAGCAGTACTTC. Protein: CASSEPGAGYEQYF.

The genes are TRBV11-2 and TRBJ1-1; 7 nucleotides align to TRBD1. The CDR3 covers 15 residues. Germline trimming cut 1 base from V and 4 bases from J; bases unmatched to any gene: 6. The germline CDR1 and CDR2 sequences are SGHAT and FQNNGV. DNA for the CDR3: TGTGCCAGCAGCTTAGGCGACAGGGCGGGCACTGAAGCTTTCTTT. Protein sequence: CASSLGDRAGTEAFF. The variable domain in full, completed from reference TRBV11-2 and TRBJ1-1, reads EAGVAQSPRYKIIEKRQSVAFWCNPISGHATLYWYQQILGQGPKLLIQFQNNGVVDDSQLPKDRFSAERLKGVDSTLKIQPAKLEDSAVYLCASSLGDRAGTEAFFGQGTRLTVV.

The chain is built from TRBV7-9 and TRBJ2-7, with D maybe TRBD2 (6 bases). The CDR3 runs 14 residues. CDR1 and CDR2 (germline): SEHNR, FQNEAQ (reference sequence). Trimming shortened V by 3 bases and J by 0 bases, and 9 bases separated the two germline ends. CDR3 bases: TGTGCCAGCAGCTTCGGCGGGATCTCCTACGAGCAGTACTTC. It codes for CASSFGGISYEQYF.

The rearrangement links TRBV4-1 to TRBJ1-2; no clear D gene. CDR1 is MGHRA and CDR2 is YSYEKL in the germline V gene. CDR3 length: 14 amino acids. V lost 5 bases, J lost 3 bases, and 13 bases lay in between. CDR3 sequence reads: CASSLAVGDYGYTF. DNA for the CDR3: TGCGCCAGCAGCTTGGCCGTCGGGGACTATGGCTACACCTTC.

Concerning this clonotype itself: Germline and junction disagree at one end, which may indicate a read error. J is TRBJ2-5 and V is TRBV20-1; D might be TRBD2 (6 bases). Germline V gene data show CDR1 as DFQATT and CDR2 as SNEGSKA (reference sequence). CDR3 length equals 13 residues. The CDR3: CSARAGVQETRYF. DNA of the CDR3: TGCAGTGCTAGAGCGGGAGTCCAAGAGACCCGGTACTTC.